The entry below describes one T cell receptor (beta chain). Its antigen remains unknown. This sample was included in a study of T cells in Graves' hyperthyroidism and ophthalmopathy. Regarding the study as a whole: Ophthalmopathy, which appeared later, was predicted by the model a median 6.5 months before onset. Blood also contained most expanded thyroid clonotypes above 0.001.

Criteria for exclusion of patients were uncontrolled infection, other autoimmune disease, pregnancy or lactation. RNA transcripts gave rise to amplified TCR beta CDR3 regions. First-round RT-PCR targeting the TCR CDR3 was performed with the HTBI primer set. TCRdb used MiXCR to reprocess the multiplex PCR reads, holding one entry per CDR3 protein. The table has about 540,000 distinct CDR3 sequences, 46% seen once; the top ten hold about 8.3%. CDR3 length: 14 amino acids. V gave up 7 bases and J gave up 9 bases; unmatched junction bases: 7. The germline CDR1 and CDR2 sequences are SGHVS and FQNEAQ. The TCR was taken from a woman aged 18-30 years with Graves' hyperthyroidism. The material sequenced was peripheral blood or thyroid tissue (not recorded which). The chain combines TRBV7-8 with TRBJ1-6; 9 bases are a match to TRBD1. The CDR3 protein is CASKPRTGVSPLHF. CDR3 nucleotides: TGTGCCAGCAAACCAAGGACAGGGGTTTCACCCCTCCACTTT.